This T cell receptor (beta chain) was profiled in a study of neoadjuvant anti-PD-1 for oral cavity cancer. Turning to the study itself: Before surgery, most patients got three to four biweekly 3 mg/kg nivolumab doses.

Germline CDR1 and CDR2: SGHTS and YDEGEE. The junction had 10 bases not matched to a gene; V was cut back by 4 bases and J by 5 bases. The CDR3 totals 15 residues. Regarding the study as a whole: After neoadjuvant nivolumab, PBMC T cell clonality was significantly higher in non-responders than responders.

Time point specified: after neoadjuvant nivolumab, at surgical resection. PBMCs were not maintained or expanded in culture before analysis. Method: immunoSEQ multiplex PCR; TCRdb's copy keeps in-frame clones and lacks some. The sample yields around 14,000 clones, 65% to 85% seen once. Regarding this clone: What it binds is unknown.

Sequenced here: PBMCs, sampled after nivolumab (anti-PD-1) treatment. The chain carries TRBV5-8 and TRBJ2-7, with 9 bases lining up with TRBD1. The TCR originated in a person between 40 and 85 years old with oral cavity squamous cell carcinoma. In DNA, the CDR3 is TGTGCCAGCAGCAGACCGGGACAGGGATTCGACGAGCAGTACTTC. Residues: CASSRPGQGFDEQYF.